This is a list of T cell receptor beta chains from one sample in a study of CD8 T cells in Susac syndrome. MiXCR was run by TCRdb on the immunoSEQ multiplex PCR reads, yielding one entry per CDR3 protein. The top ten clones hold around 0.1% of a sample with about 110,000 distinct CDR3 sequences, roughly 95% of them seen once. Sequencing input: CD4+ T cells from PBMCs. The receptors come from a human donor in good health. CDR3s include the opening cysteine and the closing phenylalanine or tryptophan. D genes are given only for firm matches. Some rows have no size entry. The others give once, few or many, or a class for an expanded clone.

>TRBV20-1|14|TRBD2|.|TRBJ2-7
CSAASGRGTYEQYF
TGCAGTGCCGCAAGCGGGAGGGGCACCTACGAGCAGTACTTC
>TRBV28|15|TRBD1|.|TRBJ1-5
CASSLGTGFNQPQHF
TGTGCCAGCAGTTTAGGGACAGGGTTCAATCAGCCCCAGCATTTT
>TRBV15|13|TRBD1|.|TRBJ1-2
CATSARTGFGYTF
TGTGCCACCAGCGCCAGGACAGGGTTCGGCTACACCTTC
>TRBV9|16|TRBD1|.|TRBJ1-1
CASSVTGTGRNTEAFF
TGTGCCAGCAGCGTAACCGGGACAGGGAGGAACACTGAAGCTTTCTTT
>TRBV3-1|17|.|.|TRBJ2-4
CASSQTKGFEVRNIQYF
TGTGCCAGCAGCCAAACCAAGGGATTTGAGGTCAGAAACATTCAGTACTTC
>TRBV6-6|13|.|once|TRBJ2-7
CASSYDGGREQYF
TGTGCCAGCAGTTACGACGGGGGCAGGGAGCAGTACTTC
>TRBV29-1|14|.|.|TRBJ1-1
CSVAMISANTEAFF
TGCAGCGTTGCCATGATCTCAGCAAACACTGAAGCTTTCTTT
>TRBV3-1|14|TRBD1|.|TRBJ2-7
CASTRQGESYEQYF
TGTGCCAGCACCAGACAGGGGGAATCCTACGAGCAGTACTTC
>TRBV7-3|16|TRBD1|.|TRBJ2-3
CASSSRRQGAGDTQYF
TGTGCCAGCAGCTCTAGGCGGCAGGGGGCCGGAGATACGCAGTATTTT
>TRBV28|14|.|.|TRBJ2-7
CASSLPRNSYEQYF
TGTGCCAGCAGTTTACCCCGGAACTCCTACGAGCAGTACTTC
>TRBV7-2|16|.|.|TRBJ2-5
CASSSLLMDRQETQYF
TGTGCCAGCAGCTCGTTATTAATGGACCGTCAAGAGACCCAGTACTTC
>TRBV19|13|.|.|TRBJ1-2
CASSLAAIYGYTF
TGTGCCAGTAGTCTGGCGGCGATCTATGGCTACACCTTC
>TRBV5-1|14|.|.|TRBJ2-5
CASSLGPGEETQYF
TGCGCCAGCAGCTTGGGCCCGGGAGAAGAGACCCAGTACTTC
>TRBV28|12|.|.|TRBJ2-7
CASSLGGAEQYF
TGTGCCAGCAGTTTAGGTGGGGCCGAGCAGTACTTC
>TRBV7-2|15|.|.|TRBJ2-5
CASSSQKGAGETQYF
TGTGCCAGCAGCTCCCAAAAGGGGGCGGGGGAGACCCAGTACTTC
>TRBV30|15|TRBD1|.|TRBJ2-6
CAWRPTGAGANVLTF
TGTGCCTGGAGACCAACAGGGGCTGGGGCCAACGTCCTGACTTTC
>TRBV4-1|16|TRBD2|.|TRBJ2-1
CASSQLAGGPVDEQFF
TGCGCCAGCAGCCAACTAGCGGGAGGGCCTGTAGATGAGCAGTTCTTC
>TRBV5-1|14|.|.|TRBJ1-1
CASSYGTLGTEAFF
TGCGCCAGCAGCTACGGGACACTGGGGACTGAAGCTTTCTTT
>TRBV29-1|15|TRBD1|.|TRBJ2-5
CSVEKGTGGQETQYF
TGCAGCGTTGAAAAGGGCACAGGGGGACAAGAGACCCAGTACTTC
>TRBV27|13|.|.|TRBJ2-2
CASSRQNTGELFF
TGTGCCAGCAGCCGACAGAACACCGGGGAGCTGTTTTTT
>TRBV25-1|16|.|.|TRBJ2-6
CASSEPQTSGANVLTF
TGTGCCAGCAGTGAGCCTCAGACCTCTGGGGCCAACGTCCTGACTTTC
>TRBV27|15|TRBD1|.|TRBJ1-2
CASSLRPGTDGGYTF
TGTGCCAGCAGTCTCCGCCCTGGGACAGATGGTGGCTACACCTTC
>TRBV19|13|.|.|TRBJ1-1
CASSIQVNTEAFF
TGTGCCAGTAGTATCCAAGTGAACACTGAAGCTTTCTTT
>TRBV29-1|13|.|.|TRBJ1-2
CSVGGEGGDGYTF
TGCAGCGTGGGGGGGGAAGGCGGTGATGGCTACACCTTC
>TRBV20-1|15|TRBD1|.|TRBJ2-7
CSAGARARGPYEQYF
TGCAGTGCTGGGGCCCGGGCCAGGGGGCCGTACGAGCAGTACTTC
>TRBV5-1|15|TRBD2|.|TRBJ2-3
CASSLTSGAPDTQYF
TGCGCCAGCAGCTTGACTAGCGGAGCCCCAGATACGCAGTATTTT
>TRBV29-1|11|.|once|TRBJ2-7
CSTSTNYEQYF
TGCAGCACATCGACAAACTACGAGCAGTACTTC
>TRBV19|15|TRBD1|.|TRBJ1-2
CASRSPGQVNYGYTF
TGTGCCAGTAGGAGTCCGGGACAGGTGAACTATGGCTACACCTTC
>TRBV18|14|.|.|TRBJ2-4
CASSPLGTGDIQYF
TGTGCCAGCTCACCTCTGGGCACGGGGGACATTCAGTACTTC
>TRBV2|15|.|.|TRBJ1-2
CASTEVGGSKRGYTF
TGTGCCAGCACCGAAGTGGGGGGCTCGAAGCGTGGCTACACCTTC
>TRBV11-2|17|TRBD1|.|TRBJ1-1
CASSFAPRQGQYTEAFF
TGTGCCAGCAGCTTCGCCCCCCGGCAGGGACAGTACACTGAAGCTTTCTTT
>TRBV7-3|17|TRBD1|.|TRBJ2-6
CASSSTGGATGANVLTF
TGTGCCAGCAGCTCGACAGGGGGCGCAACGGGGGCCAACGTCCTGACTTTC
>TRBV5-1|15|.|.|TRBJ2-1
CASSQEPTAYNEQFF
TGCGCCAGCAGCCAGGAACCGACAGCGTACAATGAGCAGTTCTTC
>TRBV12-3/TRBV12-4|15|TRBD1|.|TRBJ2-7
CASSPRGQGNAGQYF
TGTGCCAGCAGCCCCCGGGGACAGGGTAATGCCGGGCAGTACTTC
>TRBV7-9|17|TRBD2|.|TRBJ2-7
CASSLRASGRGTDEQYF
TGTGCCAGCAGCTTAAGGGCTAGCGGGAGAGGGACAGACGAGCAGTACTTC
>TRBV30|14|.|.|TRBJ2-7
CAWGRKGSKYEQYF
TGTGCCTGGGGTCGGAAGGGGTCTAAATACGAGCAGTACTTC
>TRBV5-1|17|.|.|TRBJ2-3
CASSTAMAGTSTDTQYF
TGCGCCAGCAGTACCGCCATGGCGGGAACTAGCACAGATACGCAGTATTTT
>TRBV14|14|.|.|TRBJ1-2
CASSQGPGPYGYTF
TGTGCCAGCAGCCAAGGCCCCGGACCCTATGGCTACACCTTC
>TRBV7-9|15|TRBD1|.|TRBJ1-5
CASSLPGQGNQPQHF
TGTGCCAGCAGCCTGCCGGGACAGGGAAATCAGCCCCAGCATTTT
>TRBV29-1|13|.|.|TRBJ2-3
CSVGLTHTDTQYF
TGCAGCGTCGGATTGACCCACACAGATACGCAGTATTTT